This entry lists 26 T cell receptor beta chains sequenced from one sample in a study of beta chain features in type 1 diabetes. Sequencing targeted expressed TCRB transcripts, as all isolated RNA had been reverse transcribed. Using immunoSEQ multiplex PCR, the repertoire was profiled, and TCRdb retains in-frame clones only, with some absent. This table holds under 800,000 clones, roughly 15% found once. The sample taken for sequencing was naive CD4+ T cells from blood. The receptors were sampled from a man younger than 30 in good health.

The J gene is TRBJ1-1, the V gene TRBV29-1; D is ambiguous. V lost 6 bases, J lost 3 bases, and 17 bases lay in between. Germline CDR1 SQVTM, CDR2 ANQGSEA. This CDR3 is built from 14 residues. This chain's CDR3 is CSVTNVGRHTEAFF. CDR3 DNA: TGCAGCGTCACAAATGTGGGGAGACACACTGAAGCTTTCTTT.

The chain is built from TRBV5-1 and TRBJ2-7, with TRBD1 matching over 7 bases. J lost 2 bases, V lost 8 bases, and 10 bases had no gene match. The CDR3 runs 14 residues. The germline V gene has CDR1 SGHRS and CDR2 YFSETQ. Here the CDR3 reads CASTQGDPTYEQYF. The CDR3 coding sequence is TGCGCCAGTACCCAGGGGGACCCTACCTACGAGCAGTACTTC.

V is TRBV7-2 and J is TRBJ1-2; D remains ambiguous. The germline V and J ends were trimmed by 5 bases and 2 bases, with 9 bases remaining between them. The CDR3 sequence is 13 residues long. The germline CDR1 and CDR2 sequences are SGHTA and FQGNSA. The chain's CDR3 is CASSLLKNYGYTF. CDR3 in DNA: TGTGCCAGCAGCCTCCTCAAGAACTATGGCTACACCTTC.

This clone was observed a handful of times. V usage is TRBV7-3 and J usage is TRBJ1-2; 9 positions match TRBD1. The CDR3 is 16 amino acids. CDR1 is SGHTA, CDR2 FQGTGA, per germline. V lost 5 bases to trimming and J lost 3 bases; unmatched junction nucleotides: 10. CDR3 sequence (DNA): TGTGCCAGCAGCCTAAGGGGACAGGGTGATGACTATGGCTACACCTTC. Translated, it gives CASSLRGQGDDYGYTF.

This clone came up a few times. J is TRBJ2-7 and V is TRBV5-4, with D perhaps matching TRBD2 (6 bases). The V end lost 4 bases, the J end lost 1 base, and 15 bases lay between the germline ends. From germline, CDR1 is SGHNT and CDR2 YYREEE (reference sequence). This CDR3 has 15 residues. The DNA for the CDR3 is TGTGCCAGCAGCAGAACTAGCCAGAATTCCTACGAGCAGTACTTC. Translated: CASSRTSQNSYEQYF.

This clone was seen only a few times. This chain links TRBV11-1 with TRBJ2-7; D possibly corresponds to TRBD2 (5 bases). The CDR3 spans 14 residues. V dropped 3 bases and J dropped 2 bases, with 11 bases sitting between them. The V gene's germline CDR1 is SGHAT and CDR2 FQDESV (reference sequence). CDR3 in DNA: TGTGCCAGCAGCTTGGGCCCCGGGGCCTACGAGCAGTACTTC. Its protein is CASSLGPGAYEQYF. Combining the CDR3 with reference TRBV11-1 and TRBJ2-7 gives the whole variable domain EAEVAQSPRYKITEKSQAVAFWCDPISGHATLYWYRQILGQGPELLVQFQDESVVDDSQLPKDRFSAERLKGVDSTLKIQPAELGDSAMYLCASSLGPGAYEQYFGPGTRLTVT.

DNA for the CDR3: TGTGCCAGCAGCGATGCCCGGGGACTAGCGGGACGCCCGGGGGGTCACGAGCAGTACTTC. The encoded protein is CASSDARGLAGRPGGHEQYF. This chain connects TRBV5-4 to TRBJ2-7, with 13 bases aligning to TRBD2. Germline V gene sequence: CDR1 SGHNT, CDR2 YYREEE (reference sequence). Germline trimming cut 4 bases from V and 5 bases from J; bases unmatched to any gene: 21. The CDR3 contains 20 residues.

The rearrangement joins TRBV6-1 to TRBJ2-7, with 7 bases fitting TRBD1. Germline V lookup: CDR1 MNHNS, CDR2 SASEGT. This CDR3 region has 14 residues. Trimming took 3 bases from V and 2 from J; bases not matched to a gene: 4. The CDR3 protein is CASSDRDRPYEQYF. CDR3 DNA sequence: TGTGCCAGCAGTGACCGGGACAGACCCTACGAGCAGTACTTC.

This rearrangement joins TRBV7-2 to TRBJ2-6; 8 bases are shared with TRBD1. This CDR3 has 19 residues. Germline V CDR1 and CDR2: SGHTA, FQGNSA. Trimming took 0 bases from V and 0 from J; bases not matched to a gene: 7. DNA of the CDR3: TGTGCCAGCAGCTTAGCGCAGGGGGCCATTCGCTCTGGGGCCAACGTCCTGACTTTC. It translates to CASSLAQGAIRSGANVLTF.

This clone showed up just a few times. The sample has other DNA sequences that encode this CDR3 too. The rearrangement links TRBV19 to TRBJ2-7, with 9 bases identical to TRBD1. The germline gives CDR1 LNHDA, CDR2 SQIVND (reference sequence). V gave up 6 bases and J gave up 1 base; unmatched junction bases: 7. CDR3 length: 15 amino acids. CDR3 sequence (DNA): TGTGCCAGTAGCCGTGGACAGGGGTCGTCCTACGAGCAGTACTTC. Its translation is CASSRGQGSSYEQYF.

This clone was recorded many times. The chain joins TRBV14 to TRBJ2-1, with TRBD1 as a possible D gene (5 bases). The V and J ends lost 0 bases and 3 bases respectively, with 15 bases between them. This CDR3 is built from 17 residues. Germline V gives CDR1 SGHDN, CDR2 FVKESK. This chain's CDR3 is CASSQDLGQRLYNEQFF. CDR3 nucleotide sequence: TGTGCCAGCAGCCAAGATCTAGGACAACGCCTCTACAATGAGCAGTTCTTC.

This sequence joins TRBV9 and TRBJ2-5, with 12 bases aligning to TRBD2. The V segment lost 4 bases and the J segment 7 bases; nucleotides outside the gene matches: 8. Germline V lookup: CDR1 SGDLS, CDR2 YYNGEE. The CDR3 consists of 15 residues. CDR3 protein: CASSQGGLAGGTQYF. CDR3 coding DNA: TGTGCCAGCAGCCAAGGGGGACTAGCGGGCGGGACCCAGTACTTC.

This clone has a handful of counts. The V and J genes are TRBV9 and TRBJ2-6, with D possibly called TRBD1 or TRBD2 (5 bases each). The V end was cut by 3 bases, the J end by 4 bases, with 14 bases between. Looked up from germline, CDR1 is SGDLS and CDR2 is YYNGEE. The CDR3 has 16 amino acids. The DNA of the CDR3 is TGTGCCAGCAGCGCCGACGGGGCTTCGGGGGCCAACGTCCTGACTTTC. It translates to CASSADGASGANVLTF. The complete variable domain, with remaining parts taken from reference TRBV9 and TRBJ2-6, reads DSGVTQTPKHLITATGQRVTLRCSPRSGDLSVYWYQQSLDQGLQFLIQYYNGEERAKGNILERFSAQQFPDLHSELNLSSLELGDSALYFCASSADGASGANVLTFGAGSRLTVL.

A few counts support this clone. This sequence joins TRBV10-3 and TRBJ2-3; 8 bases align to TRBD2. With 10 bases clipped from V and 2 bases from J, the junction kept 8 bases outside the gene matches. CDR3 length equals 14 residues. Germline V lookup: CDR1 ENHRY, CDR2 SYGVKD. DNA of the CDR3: TGTGCCACAAGCGGGAGAGCGATCACAGATACGCAGTATTTT. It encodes CATSGRAITDTQYF.

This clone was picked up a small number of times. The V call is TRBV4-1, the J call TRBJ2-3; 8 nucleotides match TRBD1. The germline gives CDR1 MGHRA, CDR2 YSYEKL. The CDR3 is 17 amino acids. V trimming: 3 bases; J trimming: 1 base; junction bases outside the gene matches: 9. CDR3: CASSQARGQGRTDTQYF. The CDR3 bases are TGCGCCAGCAGCCAGGCCCGTGGACAGGGTCGCACAGATACGCAGTATTTT.

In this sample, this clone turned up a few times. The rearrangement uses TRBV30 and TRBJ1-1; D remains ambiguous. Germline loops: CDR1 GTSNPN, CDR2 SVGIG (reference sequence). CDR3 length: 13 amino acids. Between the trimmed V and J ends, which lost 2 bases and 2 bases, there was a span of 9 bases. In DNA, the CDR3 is TGTGCCTGGAGTTATGACACCAACACTGAAGCTTTCTTT. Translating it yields CAWSYDTNTEAFF.

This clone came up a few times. The CDR3 bases are TGTGCTAGTGGTTTGCCCTCGGGCTACCTCACCCCTCTGAAGTACTTC. Protein sequence: CASGLPSGYLTPLKYF. The chain joins TRBV12-5 to TRBJ2-7; D is unresolved. CDR1 and CDR2 (germline): LGHNT, FRNRAP. The CDR3 is made up of 16 amino acids. Trimming stripped 2 bases from V and 11 bases from J, with 25 bases between.

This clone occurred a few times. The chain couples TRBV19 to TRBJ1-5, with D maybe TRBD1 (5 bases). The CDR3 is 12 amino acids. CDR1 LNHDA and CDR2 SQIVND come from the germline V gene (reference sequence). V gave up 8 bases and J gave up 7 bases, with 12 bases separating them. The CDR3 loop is CASAGGGQPQHF. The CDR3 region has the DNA TGTGCCAGTGCCGGGGGTGGACAGCCCCAGCATTTT.

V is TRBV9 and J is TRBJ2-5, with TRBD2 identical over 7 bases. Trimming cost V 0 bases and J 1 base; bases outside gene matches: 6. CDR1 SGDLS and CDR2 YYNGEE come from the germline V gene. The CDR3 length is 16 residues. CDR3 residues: CASSVAPSGVQETQYF. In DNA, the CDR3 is TGTGCCAGCAGCGTAGCCCCCAGCGGGGTCCAAGAGACCCAGTACTTC.

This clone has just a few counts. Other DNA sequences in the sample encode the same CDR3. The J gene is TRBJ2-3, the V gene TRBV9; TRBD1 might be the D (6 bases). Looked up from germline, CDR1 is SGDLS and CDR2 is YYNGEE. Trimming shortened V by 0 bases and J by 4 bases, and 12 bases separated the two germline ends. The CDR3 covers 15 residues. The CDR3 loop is CASSVGGRGADTQYF. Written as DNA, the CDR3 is TGTGCCAGCAGCGTAGGAGGCAGGGGCGCAGATACGCAGTATTTT. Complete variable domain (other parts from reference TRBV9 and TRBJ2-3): DSGVTQTPKHLITATGQRVTLRCSPRSGDLSVYWYQQSLDQGLQFLIQYYNGEERAKGNILERFSAQQFPDLHSELNLSSLELGDSALYFCASSVGGRGADTQYFGPGTRLTVL.

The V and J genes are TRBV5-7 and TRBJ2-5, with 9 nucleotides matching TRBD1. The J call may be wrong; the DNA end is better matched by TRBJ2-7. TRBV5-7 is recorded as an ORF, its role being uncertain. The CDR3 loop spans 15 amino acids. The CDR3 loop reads CASAGQGSCSYEQYF. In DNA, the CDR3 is TGTGCCAGCGCAGGACAGGGGTCGTGTTCCTACGAGCAGTACTTC.

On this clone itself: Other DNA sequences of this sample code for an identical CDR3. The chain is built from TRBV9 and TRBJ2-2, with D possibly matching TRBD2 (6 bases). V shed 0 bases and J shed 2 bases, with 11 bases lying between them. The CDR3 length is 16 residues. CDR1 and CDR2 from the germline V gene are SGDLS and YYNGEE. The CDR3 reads CASSVAGGANTGELFF. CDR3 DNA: TGTGCCAGCAGCGTAGCTGGCGGGGCTAACACCGGGGAGCTGTTTTTT.

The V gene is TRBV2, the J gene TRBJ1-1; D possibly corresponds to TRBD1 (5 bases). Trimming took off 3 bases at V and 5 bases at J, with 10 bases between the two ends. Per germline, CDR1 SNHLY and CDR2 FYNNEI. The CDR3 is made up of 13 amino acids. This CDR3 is CASSDQGSTEAFF. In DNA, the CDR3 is TGTGCCAGCAGTGATCAGGGTAGTACTGAAGCTTTCTTT.

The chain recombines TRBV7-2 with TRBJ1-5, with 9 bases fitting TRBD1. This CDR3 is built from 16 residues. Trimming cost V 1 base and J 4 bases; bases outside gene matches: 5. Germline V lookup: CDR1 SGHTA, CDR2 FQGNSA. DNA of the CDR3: TGTGCCAGCAGCTTAGACTGGACAGGGGCTAATCAGCCCCAGCATTTT. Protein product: CASSLDWTGANQPQHF.

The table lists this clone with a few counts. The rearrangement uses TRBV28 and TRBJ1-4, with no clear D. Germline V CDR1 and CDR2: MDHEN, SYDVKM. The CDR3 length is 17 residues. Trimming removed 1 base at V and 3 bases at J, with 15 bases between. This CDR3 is CASSLLGSPAANEKLFF. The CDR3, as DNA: TGTGCCAGCAGTTTATTAGGGTCCCCGGCAGCTAATGAAAAACTGTTTTTT.

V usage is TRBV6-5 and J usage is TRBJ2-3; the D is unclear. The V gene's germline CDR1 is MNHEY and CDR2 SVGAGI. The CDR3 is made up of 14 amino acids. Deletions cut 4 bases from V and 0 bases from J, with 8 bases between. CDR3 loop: CASSFFTSTDTQYF. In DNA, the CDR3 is TGTGCCAGCAGTTTTTTTACTAGCACAGATACGCAGTATTTT.